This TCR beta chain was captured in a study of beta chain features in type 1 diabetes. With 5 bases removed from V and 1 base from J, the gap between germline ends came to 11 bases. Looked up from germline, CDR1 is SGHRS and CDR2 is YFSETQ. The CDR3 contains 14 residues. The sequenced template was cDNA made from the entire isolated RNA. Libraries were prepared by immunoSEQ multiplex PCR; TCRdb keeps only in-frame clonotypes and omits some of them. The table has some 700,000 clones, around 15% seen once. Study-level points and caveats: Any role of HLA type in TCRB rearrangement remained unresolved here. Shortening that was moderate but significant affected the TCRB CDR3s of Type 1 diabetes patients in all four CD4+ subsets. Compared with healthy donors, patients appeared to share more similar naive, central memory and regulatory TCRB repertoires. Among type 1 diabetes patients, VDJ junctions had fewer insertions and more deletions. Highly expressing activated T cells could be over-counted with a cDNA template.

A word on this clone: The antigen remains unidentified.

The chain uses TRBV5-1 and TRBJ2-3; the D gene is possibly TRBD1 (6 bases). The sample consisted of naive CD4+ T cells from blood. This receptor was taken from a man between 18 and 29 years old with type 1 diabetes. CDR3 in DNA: TGCGCCAGCAGTAGGGACACCCGCACAGATACGCAGTATTTT. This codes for CASSRDTRTDTQYF.